This T cell receptor beta chain was sequenced in a study of blood T cell repertoires in COVID-19. About the research overall: PBMCs, B-cell-depleted T cells, or T cells provided the cDNA or gDNA that made up the material.

This CDR3 is built from 14 residues. Trimming shortened V by 1 base and J by 9 bases, and 13 bases separated the two germline ends. Germline V gene lookup returns CDR1 MNHNS and CDR2 SASEGT. Only one count was recorded for this clone. Some clones are missing from TCRdb's copy, which holds only in-frame ones; the method was immunoSEQ multiplex PCR. The sample shows about 44,000 clones, roughly 88% of them seen only once. Sequenced material: peripheral blood. V and J are TRBV6-1 and TRBJ2-4; D unresolved. This receptor was obtained from a woman between 40 and 55 years old with acute or convalescent COVID-19. CDR3 sequence: CASSEGPGTGIQYF. In DNA form, the CDR3 reads TGTGCCAGCAGTGAAGGACCGGGTACGGGCATTCAGTACTTC.